The entry that follows covers one T cell receptor beta chain sequence. This sample is part of a study of T-cell memory formation after mild COVID-19. The CDR3 contains 15 residues. Germline values: CDR1 MDHEN, CDR2 SYDVKM. V lost 4 bases, J lost 2 bases, and 11 bases lay in between. TCRdb itself ran the 5' RACE reads through MiXCR, one entry per CDR3 protein. The data show some 120,000 distinct CDR3 sequences, approximately 16% seen once. This clonotype was obtained from an adult woman who had mild COVID-19 (a few samples of this study predate the infection). Cell type and time point are not known. The sample consisted of PBMCs or a T cell subset sorted from them (not recorded which). The chain couples TRBV28 to TRBJ2-2, with D possibly TRBD1 on 5 matching bases. This chain's CDR3 is CASSYQGPNTGELFF. The CDR3 DNA sequence: TGTGCCAGCAGTTACCAGGGTCCCAACACCGGGGAGCTGTTTTTT.